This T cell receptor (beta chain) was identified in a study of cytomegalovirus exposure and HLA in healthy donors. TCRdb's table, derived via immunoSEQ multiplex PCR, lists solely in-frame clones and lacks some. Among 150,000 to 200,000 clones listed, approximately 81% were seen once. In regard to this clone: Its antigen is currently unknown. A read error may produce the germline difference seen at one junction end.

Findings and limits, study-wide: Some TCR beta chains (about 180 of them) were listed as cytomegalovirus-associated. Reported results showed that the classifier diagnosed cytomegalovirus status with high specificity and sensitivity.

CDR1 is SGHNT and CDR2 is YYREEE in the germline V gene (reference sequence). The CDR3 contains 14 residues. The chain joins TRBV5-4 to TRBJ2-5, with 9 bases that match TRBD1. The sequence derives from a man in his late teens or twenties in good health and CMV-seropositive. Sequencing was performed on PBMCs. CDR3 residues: CASRLDRGAETQYF. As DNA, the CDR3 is TGTGCCAGCAGATTGGACAGGGGAGCAGAGACCCAGTACTTC. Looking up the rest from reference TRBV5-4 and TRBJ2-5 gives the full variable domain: ETGVTQSPTHLIKTRGQQVTLRCSSQSGHNTVSWYQQALGQGPQFIFQYYREEENGRGNFPPRFSGLQFPNYSSELNVNALELDDSALYLCASRLDRGAETQYFGPGTRLLVL.